This T cell receptor beta chain was obtained from a study of Graves' ophthalmopathy and Graves' hyperthyroidism. The overall study: Untreated patients at initial diagnosis provided peripheral blood.

Scientists amplified the TCR beta CDR3 regions from RNA transcripts. After a first-round RT-PCR with HTBI primers, a second-round multiplex PCR was run. TCRdb re-analysed the multiplex PCR reads in MiXCR, keeping a single row per CDR3 protein. Altogether just over 600,000 distinct CDR3 sequences are present, about a fifth being singletons, with the ten largest covering about 6.6%. The term stable hyperthyroidism indicated an absence of ophthalmopathy within 18 months of follow-up. The hyperthyroidism patients, aged 18 to 65, had been newly diagnosed, with under 2 months' duration. Germline CDR1 reads MNHNS; CDR2 reads SASEGT. The CDR3 runs to 13 residues. V lost 8 bases and J lost 4; bases outside the gene matches: 8.

This clonotype originated in a woman younger than 35 with stable Graves' hyperthyroidism. Some clones in this sample may be carry-over from other donors' samples. The rearrangement uses TRBV6-1 and TRBJ2-7; 7 bases map to TRBD1. The sample taken for sequencing was peripheral blood. The CDR3 nucleotides read TGTGCCAGCTTCGACAGGGACAAATACGAGCAGTACTTC. Translated: CASFDRDKYEQYF.